The 18 T cell receptor beta chains below all came from one sample that was sequenced in a study of blood T cell repertoires in COVID-19. The protocol was immunoSEQ multiplex PCR, while the TCRdb copy is restricted to in-frame clones and leaves out a portion. The table includes some 80,000 clones, 60% to 85% detected once. The sample comprised peripheral blood. Receptors originate from a human donor in a cohort sampled during active COVID-19.

This clone came up once. The chain combines TRBV11-2 with TRBJ1-6; possible D gene TRBD1, 6 bases. In germline, CDR1 is SGHAT, CDR2 FQNNGV. V lost 3 bases and J 2 bases, leaving 11 bases between the germline ends. CDR3 length: 16 amino acids. The CDR3 protein is CASSFIQGTYNSPLHF. Written as DNA, the CDR3 is TGTGCCAGCAGCTTCATACAGGGAACCTATAATTCACCCCTCCACTTT.

This clone was seen a few times. The rearrangement links TRBV6-5 to TRBJ2-1, with 7 bases lining up with TRBD1. Trimming removed 4 bases from V and 2 bases from J; junction bases left unmatched: 8. Germline lookup yields CDR1 MNHEY and CDR2 SVGAGI. CDR3 length: 16 residues. This CDR3 is CASSSYRDSTYNEQFF. CDR3 DNA: TGTGCCAGCAGTTCCTACCGGGACAGTACCTACAATGAGCAGTTCTTC.

The chain joins TRBV6-5 to TRBJ1-1; D unresolved. The CDR3 consists of 16 residues. Germline assignment: CDR1 MNHEY and CDR2 SVGAGI. Trimming left V 0 bases short and J 8 bases short, with 19 bases between. The CDR3 coding sequence is TGTGCCAGCAGTTACTCGGGAGCGGGCCCAAACGAGGAAGCTTTCTTT. Its protein is CASSYSGAGPNEEAFF.

The chain employs TRBV19 and TRBJ1-2; no clear D gene. Germline CDR1 reads LNHDA; CDR2 reads SQIVND (reference sequence). CDR3 length equals 12 residues. The V end was cut by 5 bases, the J end by 8 bases, with 12 bases between. DNA of the CDR3: TGTGCCAGTAGTGGGCTGGAGGCCGGCTACACCTTC. Residues: CASSGLEAGYTF.

The V call is TRBV5-4, the J call TRBJ2-1, with 10 bases aligning to TRBD2. The CDR3 is 18 residues long. Trimming cost V 4 bases and J 3 bases; bases outside gene matches: 13. Germline V lookup: CDR1 SGHNT, CDR2 YYREEE (reference sequence). The CDR3 protein is CASSRDGLAAIHYNEQFF. CDR3 sequence (DNA): TGTGCCAGCAGCCGTGACGGACTAGCGGCTATACACTACAATGAGCAGTTCTTC.

This CDR3 reads CASSTWTAGREKLFF. CDR3 bases: TGTGCCAGCAGCACTTGGACAGCCGGAAGGGAAAAACTGTTTTTT. This chain links TRBV3-1 (or the pseudogene TRBV3-2) with TRBJ1-4, with D perhaps TRBD1 (6 bases). CDR3 length: 15 amino acids. The germline gives CDR1 LGHDT, CDR2 YNNKEL (reference sequence). V dropped 5 bases and J dropped 8 bases, with 18 bases sitting between them.

The chain joins TRBV5-1 to TRBJ2-5; TRBD1 is a possible D gene (6 bases). The CDR3 length is 16 residues. Germline lookup yields CDR1 SGHRS and CDR2 YFSETQ. The V gene lost 0 bases and the J gene lost 1 base, with 13 bases spanning the gap. The CDR3 loop is CASSLAQGSGQETQYF. In DNA, the CDR3 is TGCGCCAGCAGCTTGGCTCAGGGGTCTGGCCAAGAGACCCAGTACTTC.

The CDR3 DNA is TGTGCCAGCAGCTTAGTTCGGGAGTTCCCTGAAGCTTTCTTT. Protein product: CASSLVREFPEAFF. The gene calls are TRBV7-9 and TRBJ1-1; no clear D gene. This CDR3 has 14 amino acids. V lost 1 base, J lost 6 bases, and 12 bases lay in between. CDR1 is SEHNR, CDR2 FQNEAQ, per germline (reference sequence).

This rearrangement joins TRBV7-9 to TRBJ2-4, with D possibly being TRBD2 (6 bases). The length of the CDR3 is 18 residues. V lost 0 bases to trimming and J lost 4 bases, with 19 bases between them. Germline CDR1 reads SEHNR; CDR2 reads FQNEAQ (reference sequence). The CDR3 loop is CASSLATISSGRKNIQYF. Written as DNA, the CDR3 is TGTGCCAGCAGCTTAGCAACCATCTCTTCGGGGAGGAAAAACATTCAGTACTTC.

In its sample, this clone was seen a few times. DNA of the CDR3: TGTGCCAGCAGTTGGCCCTGGGGCGACGAGCAGTACGTC. This gives the protein CASSWPWGDEQYV. The genes are TRBV12-3 or TRBV12-4 and TRBJ2-7, with D possibly being TRBD1 (5 bases). CDR3 size: 13 residues. V was shortened by 4 bases and J by 5 bases, with 12 bases between the two germline ends.

The chain combines TRBV7-9 with TRBJ2-6; TRBD1 matches 7 bases. Germline values: CDR1 SEHNR, CDR2 FQNEAQ (reference sequence). J was trimmed by 7 bases and V by 0 bases; bases with no gene match: 6. This CDR3 contains 16 residues. The CDR3 sequence is CASSLARGQSANVLTF. In DNA, the CDR3 is TGTGCCAGCAGCTTAGCGAGGGGGCAAAGTGCCAACGTCCTGACTTTC. Variable domain in full (rest from reference TRBV7-9 and TRBJ2-6): DTGVSQNPRHKITKRGQNVTFRCDPISEHNRLYWYRQTLGQGPEFLTYFQNEAQLEKSRLLSDRFSAERPKGSFSTLEIQRTEQGDSAMYLCASSLARGQSANVLTFGAGSRLTVL.

This chain links TRBV28 with TRBJ2-1; TRBD2 is a possible D gene (7 bases). Germline V gives CDR1 MDHEN, CDR2 SYDVKM. V shed 6 bases and J shed 5 bases, with 20 bases lying between them. CDR3 size: 16 residues. The CDR3 spells CASRALGGGPHNEQFF. The CDR3 DNA follows: TGTGCCAGCAGAGCTTTAGGGGGGGGGCCTCACAATGAGCAGTTCTTC.

This clone is categorized as medium-sized (0.01 to 0.1%). V gene TRBV28 combines with J gene TRBJ2-1, with 11 bases lining up with TRBD1. The germline V gene encodes CDR1 MDHEN and CDR2 SYDVKM. V gave up 6 bases and J gave up 3 bases; unmatched junction bases: 4. The CDR3 has 15 residues. The CDR3 DNA reads as TGTGCCAGCAGAACAGGGACAGGGGGCTACAATGAGCAGTTCTTC. Encoded protein: CASRTGTGGYNEQFF.

The CDR3 DNA reads TGTGCCACCAGCAGACCTTCCTATCGGACAGGGGGATGGGGTTCACCCCTCCACTTT. Its translation is CATSRPSYRTGGWGSPLHF. The chain has TRBV15 and TRBJ1-6; 10 bases map to TRBD1. Germline CDR1 LNHNV, CDR2 YYDKDF (reference sequence). This CDR3 has 19 amino acids. The V and J ends lost 2 bases and 9 bases, in that order; junction bases with no gene match: 16.

This clone was counted between two and nine times. The V call is TRBV4-3, the J call TRBJ1-1, with D uncertain. Germline-derived CDR1 and CDR2 are LGHNA and YSLEER. The CDR3 has 13 amino acids. With 7 bases removed from V and 0 bases from J, the gap between germline ends came to 9 bases. CDR3 protein: CASTNTVNTEAFF. The CDR3 nucleotides are TGCGCCAGCACGAATACAGTGAACACTGAAGCTTTCTTT.

The chain has TRBV7-9 and TRBJ1-1; D may be TRBD1 (6 bases). The CDR3 has 14 residues. V was trimmed by 5 bases and J by 0 bases, leaving 10 bases between them. CDR1 and CDR2 from the germline V gene are SEHNR and FQNEAQ (reference sequence). The CDR3: CASSPTGMNTEAFF. In DNA form, the CDR3 reads TGTGCCAGCAGCCCCACAGGGATGAACACTGAAGCTTTCTTT.

The chain couples TRBV7-2 to TRBJ1-6; the D is unclear. The V gene's germline CDR1 is SGHTA and CDR2 FQGNSA. The V end was cut by 3 bases, the J end by 10 bases, with 7 bases between. CDR3 size: 12 residues. The CDR3 sequence: CASSFEWSPLHF. CDR3 DNA sequence: TGTGCCAGCAGCTTTGAGTGGTCACCCCTCCACTTT.

The V call is TRBV5-6, the J call TRBJ2-5; D might be TRBD2 (5 bases). The V gene's germline CDR1 is SGHDT and CDR2 YYEEEE. The CDR3 spans 13 residues. V was clipped by 1 base and J by 4 bases, with 8 bases between them. This CDR3 is CASSLIARETQYF. For the CDR3, the DNA is TGTGCCAGCAGCTTGATAGCGAGAGAGACCCAGTACTTC.